This T cell receptor beta chain was observed in a study of cytomegalovirus exposure and HLA in healthy donors. Study-level background: One earlier analysis, a look at around 180 million T cells, found around 110 million unique TCR beta sequences. Early release data held approximately 81 million unique TCRs from HLA-typed donors. Whole-study results and caveats: Reportedly, HLA-A and HLA-B alleles of most subjects were accurately predicted from TCR beta.

Details on this clone: Its specificity is not known.

CDR3 length equals 15 residues. Trimming took 4 bases from V and 5 from J; bases not matched to a gene: 11. The germline V gene encodes CDR1 SGHNT and CDR2 YYREEE (reference sequence). Primers for the PCR totalled 60 Vbeta and 13 Jbeta. TCRdb's table, derived via immunoSEQ multiplex PCR, lists solely in-frame clones and lacks some. The sample carries under 130,000 clones, roughly 69% recorded once. The TCR was taken from a man aged 45 to 65 in good health and CMV-seropositive. The J gene is TRBJ1-1, the V gene TRBV5-4, with 7 bases matching TRBD1. The source material was PBMCs. In DNA, the CDR3 is TGTGCCAGCAGCCCCCCCAGTAGGGGGCGGACTGAAGCTTTCTTT. This codes for CASSPPSRGRTEAFF.